Below, 28 T cell receptor beta chains from the same sample are listed, as sequenced in a study of beta chain features in type 1 diabetes. Every bit of the isolated RNA underwent reverse transcription, so sequencing read expressed TCRB transcripts. Libraries were prepared by immunoSEQ multiplex PCR; TCRdb keeps only in-frame clonotypes and omits some of them. This table has 970,000 or so clones, about a sixth appearing once. The specimen was naive CD4+ T cells from blood. These receptor sequences come from a young woman in good health.

The chain uses TRBV7-9 and TRBJ2-3; D remains unclear. Trimming cost V 5 bases and J 1 base, with 13 bases left between them. Germline V gene data show CDR1 as SEHNR and CDR2 as FQNEAQ (reference sequence). The CDR3 runs 15 residues. The CDR3 nucleotides are TGTGCCAGCAGCCCTGTGGCCGGAGGCACAGATACGCAGTATTTT. This translates into CASSPVAGGTDTQYF.

The chain is built from TRBV5-1 and TRBJ2-7, with D possibly matching TRBD2 (5 bases). CDR1 is SGHRS and CDR2 is YFSETQ in the germline V gene. V was trimmed by 5 bases and J by 3 bases, leaving 18 bases between them. The CDR3 extends over 15 amino acids. The CDR3: CASRGGQEDVYEQYF. Written as DNA, the CDR3 is TGCGCCAGCAGAGGTGGGCAGGAGGACGTCTACGAGCAGTACTTC.

The V call is TRBV7-8, the J call TRBJ1-4; unclear D gene. The CDR3 is 11 amino acids. The germline V gene encodes CDR1 SGHVS and CDR2 FQNEAQ. V lost 3 bases and J 5 bases, leaving 1 base between the germline ends. CDR3 bases: TGTGCCAGCAGCTTCAATGAAAAACTGTTTTTT. This sequence encodes CASSFNEKLFF.

This chain links TRBV27 with TRBJ2-1; D not resolved. CDR1 and CDR2 from the germline V gene are MNHEY and SMNVEV (reference sequence). The CDR3 has 14 amino acids. The ends were cut back, 3 bases at V and 4 bases at J, with 10 bases in the middle. This CDR3 is CASSFISTYNEQFF. The CDR3 nucleotides are TGTGCCAGCAGTTTTATCTCCACTTACAATGAGCAGTTCTTC.

This clone occurred a few times. The CDR3 region has the DNA TGTGCCAGCAGTTACTCGCCGCAGGGGTCGTCTGGCTACACCTTC. It specifies CASSYSPQGSSGYTF. The chain carries TRBV6-6 and TRBJ1-2; perhaps TRBD1 as D (6 bases). CDR1 is MNHNY, CDR2 SVGAGI, per germline (reference sequence). Between the trimmed V and J ends, which lost 0 bases and 7 bases, there was a span of 15 bases. The CDR3 totals 15 residues.

This clone came up a few times. The rearrangement links TRBV5-4 to TRBJ2-5; 9 positions agree with TRBD2. Trimming cost V 4 bases and J 4 bases; bases outside gene matches: 14. The CDR3 spans 17 residues. Per the germline V gene, CDR1 is SGHNT and CDR2 is YYREEE (reference sequence). The DNA of the CDR3 is TGTGCCAGCAGCCCCGGGACTAGCCTCACCATTGGAGAGACCCAGTACTTC. This encodes CASSPGTSLTIGETQYF.

This clone has just a few counts. The genes are TRBV19 and TRBJ2-2; D call uncertain. This CDR3 region has 15 residues. Trimming shortened V by 6 bases and J by 3 bases, and 14 bases separated the two germline ends. The germline CDR1 and CDR2 sequences are LNHDA and SQIVND (reference sequence). The CDR3 region is CASRNPYRDTGELFF. The CDR3 DNA sequence: TGTGCCAGTAGGAACCCGTACCGGGACACCGGGGAGCTGTTTTTT. Using reference TRBV19 and TRBJ2-2 for the parts outside the CDR3, the full variable domain is DGGITQSPKYLFRKEGQNVTLSCEQNLNHDAMYWYRQDPGQGLRLIYYSQIVNDFQKGDIAEGYSVSREKKESFPLTVTSAQKNPTAFYLCASRNPYRDTGELFFGEGSRLTVL.

This clone was observed a handful of times. This sequence joins TRBV4-3 and TRBJ1-4; weak D call: TRBD1 (6 bases). CDR3 length equals 14 residues. V was cut by 0 bases and J by 8 bases, with 10 bases left in between. Germline values: CDR1 LGHNA, CDR2 YSLEER. CDR3 sequence: CASSQDKGTEKLFF. CDR3 coding DNA: TGCGCCAGCAGCCAAGATAAAGGGACAGAAAAACTGTTTTTT.

This clone was counted only a few times. V and J are TRBV11-1 and TRBJ1-1; no reliable D call. The CDR3 contains 12 residues. V lost 8 bases and J lost 4, with 11 bases in between. The germline V gene encodes CDR1 SGHAT and CDR2 FQDESV (reference sequence). CDR3 region: CASRRASTEAFF. CDR3 nucleotides: TGTGCCAGCCGCCGGGCGAGCACTGAAGCTTTCTTT.

This clone was found a few times. The chain employs TRBV4-3 and TRBJ1-2; no definite D call. V lost 1 base and J 8 bases, leaving 17 bases between the germline ends. The CDR3 totals 15 residues. The germline gives CDR1 LGHNA, CDR2 YSLEER. CDR3 protein: CASSQVVSALSGYTF. In DNA, the CDR3 is TGCGCCAGCAGCCAAGTCGTCTCAGCGCTTAGCGGCTACACCTTC.

The chain uses TRBV7-2 and TRBJ2-1, with TRBD1 identical over 10 bases. In germline, CDR1 is SGHTA, CDR2 FQGNSA. J lost 6 bases, V lost 3 bases, and 5 bases had no gene match. The CDR3 covers 15 residues. DNA of the CDR3: TGTGCCAGCAGCTTTTCCGGGACAGGGGTCAATGAGCAGTTCTTC. Translation gives CASSFSGTGVNEQFF.

In this sample, this clone turned up a few times. In the same sample, other DNA sequences code for this CDR3. The chain links TRBV7-2 to TRBJ2-3; 8 nucleotides align to TRBD1. V lost 5 bases and J lost 4; bases outside the gene matches: 5. Germline CDR1 and CDR2: SGHTA and FQGNSA. The CDR3 extends over 14 amino acids. CDR3 protein: CASSPGQGADTQYF. CDR3 in DNA: TGTGCCAGCAGCCCCGGACAGGGCGCAGATACGCAGTATTTT. Full variable domain (rest looked up from reference TRBV7-2 and TRBJ2-3): GAGVSQSPSNKVTEKGKDVELRCDPISGHTALYWYRQSLGQGLEFLIYFQGNSAPDKSGLPSDRFSAERTGGSVSTLTIQRTQQEDSAVYLCASSPGQGADTQYFGPGTRLTVL.

This chain links TRBV5-8 with TRBJ2-7; no clear D gene. V dropped 3 bases and J dropped 3 bases, with 4 bases sitting between them. The CDR3 loop spans 11 amino acids. Per germline, CDR1 SGHTS and CDR2 YDEGEE. The CDR3 DNA sequence: TGTGCCAGCAGCTCCCACTACGAGCAGTACTTC. Its protein is CASSSHYEQYF.

In its sample, this clone was seen a few times. The rearrangement links TRBV4-3 to TRBJ2-7; D is perhaps TRBD2 (6 bases). The CDR3 extends over 15 amino acids. Germline assignment: CDR1 LGHNA and CDR2 YSLEER. V was trimmed by 1 base and J by 3 bases, leaving 13 bases between them. The CDR3 is CASSQASATHYEQYF. As DNA, the CDR3 is TGCGCCAGCAGCCAAGCTAGCGCGACCCACTACGAGCAGTACTTC.

This clone was observed a handful of times. The chain has TRBV18 and TRBJ2-7, with D possibly called TRBD1 or TRBD2 (5 bases each). Trimming stripped 3 bases from V and 4 bases from J, with 16 bases between. The CDR3 runs to 15 residues. Germline-derived CDR1 and CDR2 are KGHSH and LQKENI. The CDR3 loop reads CASSPGGRWGYEQYF. The CDR3, as DNA: TGTGCCAGCTCACCCGGCGGCAGGTGGGGGTACGAGCAGTACTTC.

The chain joins TRBV5-6 to TRBJ1-2, with 8 bases aligning to TRBD1. The CDR3 length is 13 residues. CDR1 is SGHDT, CDR2 YYEEEE, per germline. V shed 3 bases and J 8 bases; nucleotides not matched to a gene: 6. The CDR3 spells CASSSEQGDGYTF. The CDR3 region has the DNA TGTGCCAGCAGCTCGGAACAGGGGGACGGCTACACCTTC.

J is TRBJ2-1 and V is TRBV7-9; a possible D gene is TRBD1 (5 bases). Trimming cost V 2 bases and J 7 bases, with 21 bases left between them. Per germline, CDR1 SEHNR and CDR2 FQNEAQ (reference sequence). This CDR3 is built from 17 residues. CDR3 nucleotide sequence: TGTGCCAGCAGCTTAATGACGGCGGCAGGGTGGCCAAATGAGCAGTTCTTC. It codes for CASSLMTAAGWPNEQFF.

The rearrangement links TRBV6-1 to TRBJ2-7; 9 nucleotides align to TRBD2. Trimming removed 10 bases from V and 0 bases from J; junction bases left unmatched: 7. Germline V gene data show CDR1 as MNHNS and CDR2 as SASEGT. The CDR3 extends over 14 amino acids. The CDR3 nucleotides read TGTGCCATCAGAATAGCGGGAGCCTCCTACGAGCAGTACTTC. Translated: CAIRIAGASYEQYF.

The CDR3 loop reads CASSLGTSGSSHEQFF. Written as DNA, the CDR3 is TGTGCCAGCAGCCTGGGGACTAGCGGGAGTTCCCATGAGCAGTTCTTC. The chain carries TRBV9 and TRBJ2-1; 14 bases match TRBD2. The CDR3 extends over 16 amino acids. With 4 bases clipped from V and 8 bases from J, the junction kept 8 bases outside the gene matches. Germline values: CDR1 SGDLS, CDR2 YYNGEE.

The rearrangement joins TRBV6-1 to TRBJ2-1; no definite D call. Per germline, CDR1 MNHNS and CDR2 SASEGT. V was pared by 4 bases and J by 9 bases, with 7 bases between. The CDR3 has 11 amino acids. CDR3 nucleotide sequence: TGTGCCAGCAGTGGTCCTTTTGAGCAGTTCTTC. Translated, it gives CASSGPFEQFF.

The V call is TRBV7-9, the J call TRBJ2-2, with D possibly matching TRBD1 (6 bases). The CDR3 length is 15 residues. Trimming shortened V by 8 bases and J by 6 bases, and 19 bases separated the two germline ends. Germline V gene data show CDR1 as SEHNR and CDR2 as FQNEAQ (reference sequence). The CDR3 loop is CASSRGTNEAGELFF. In nucleotides, the CDR3 is TGTGCCAGCTCTAGGGGGACGAATGAGGCCGGGGAGCTGTTTTTT.

This clone was counted between two and nine times. The V gene is TRBV6-6, the J gene TRBJ2-3, with 7 bases fitting TRBD1. CDR3 length equals 14 residues. Losses at the gene ends were 6 bases for V and 5 bases for J; bases not matched to a gene: 8. Germline-derived CDR1 and CDR2 are MNHNY and SVGAGI (reference sequence). The CDR3 DNA follows: TGTGCCAGCAGACAAAACAGGGGACGAGATACGCAGTATTTT. Translated, it gives CASRQNRGRDTQYF.

The CDR3 DNA reads TGTGCCTCGACAGCCTCGTTCTCTGGGGCCAACGTCCTGACTTTC. Residues: CASTASFSGANVLTF. This chain connects TRBV6-6 to TRBJ2-6; D perhaps matches TRBD1 (5 bases). Trimming left V 11 bases short and J 0 bases short, with 14 bases between. CDR3 length: 15 amino acids. Germline assignment: CDR1 MNHNY and CDR2 SVGAGI (reference sequence).

CDR3 amino acids: CASSPTSGTWGNEQFF. The CDR3 nucleotides are TGCGCCAGCAGCCCGACTAGCGGCACCTGGGGCAATGAGCAGTTCTTC. V gene TRBV4-1 combines with J gene TRBJ2-1; 9 nucleotides line up with TRBD2. Germline V gives CDR1 MGHRA, CDR2 YSYEKL. CDR3 size: 16 residues. V lost 4 bases and J lost 6; bases outside the gene matches: 10.

This clone was observed a handful of times. Other nucleotide sequences from this sample produce the same CDR3. This chain links TRBV18 with TRBJ2-3; D unresolved. The CDR3 is 13 residues long. V was pared by 0 bases and J by 0 bases, with 1 base between. CDR1 KGHSH and CDR2 LQKENI come from the germline V gene. The CDR3 nucleotides are TGTGCCAGCTCACCACCAAGCACAGATACGCAGTATTTT. It encodes CASSPPSTDTQYF. The variable domain in full, with the rest retrieved from reference TRBV18 and TRBJ2-3, is NAGVMQNPRHLVRRRGQEARLRCSPMKGHSHVYWYRQLPEEGLKFMVYLQKENIIDESGMPKERFSAEFPKEGPSILRIQQVVRGDSAAYFCASSPPSTDTQYFGPGTRLTVL.

This clone appeared a few times. This chain joins TRBV28 and TRBJ2-7; D gene uncertain. V lost 1 base and J 3 bases, leaving 7 bases between the germline ends. Germline V gives CDR1 MDHEN, CDR2 SYDVKM. CDR3 length: 13 amino acids. CDR3 nucleotide sequence: TGTGCCAGCAGTTTATTAGAGTACTACGAGCAGTACTTC. Amino acids: CASSLLEYYEQYF.

The J gene is TRBJ2-2, the V gene TRBV27; D is uncertain. CDR1 is MNHEY and CDR2 is SMNVEV in the germline V gene (reference sequence). This CDR3 comprises 15 residues. V was cut by 7 bases and J by 2 bases, with 14 bases left in between. DNA of the CDR3: TGTGCCAGCACCGTCGTGGGCGCTAACACCGGGGAGCTGTTTTTT. It specifies CASTVVGANTGELFF.

This clone was detected a few times. The chain uses TRBV19 and TRBJ2-1; TRBD2 is a possible D gene (5 bases). The ends were cut back, 11 bases at V and 8 bases at J, with 22 bases in the middle. Germline lookup yields CDR1 LNHDA and CDR2 SQIVND (reference sequence). The CDR3 is 14 amino acids. The CDR3, as DNA: TGTGCCTCGATGGGCCGGGGTTCCACACATGAGCAGTTCTTC. Its translation is CASMGRGSTHEQFF. The entire variable domain, with the rest obtained from reference TRBV19 and TRBJ2-1, is as follows: DGGITQSPKYLFRKEGQNVTLSCEQNLNHDAMYWYRQDPGQGLRLIYYSQIVNDFQKGDIAEGYSVSREKKESFPLTVTSAQKNPTAFYLCASMGRGSTHEQFFGPGTRLTVL.